What follows are 8 T cell receptor beta chains derived from one specimen sequenced in a study of blood T cells in healthy people across ages. A second 7 to 11 cycle PCR used barcoded and J-beta primers. Using its own MiXCR run on the 5' RACE reads, TCRdb lists one record per CDR3 protein. The table has hundreds of thousands of distinct CDR3 sequences, around 25% seen once. These records were also assigned to another study, of T cells of mothers and their children.

The sample taken for sequencing was blood. These receptors were collected from a boy between 10 and 17 years old in good health.

This clonotype was seen a handful of times. The rearrangement uses TRBV9 and TRBJ2-1, with TRBD2 as a possible D gene (6 bases). Between the trimmed V and J ends, which lost 0 bases and 2 bases, there was a span of 12 bases. The CDR3 has 16 residues. The germline CDR1 and CDR2 sequences are SGDLS and YYNGEE. CDR3 loop: CASSVGGEATYNEQFF. CDR3 in DNA: TGTGCCAGCAGCGTAGGAGGGGAGGCCACCTACAATGAGCAGTTCTTC.

This clonotype was found a few times. The chain recombines TRBV19 with TRBJ2-3, with D possibly being TRBD2 (6 bases). The V and J ends lost 10 bases and 1 base respectively, with 15 bases between them. CDR1 and CDR2 (germline): LNHDA, SQIVND (reference sequence). The CDR3 has 14 residues. CDR3 DNA sequence: TGTGCCACCAGGAGCCCGGGGGGCACAGATACGCAGTATTTT. Protein sequence: CATRSPGGTDTQYF.

Only a few counts were recorded for this clonotype. This chain uses TRBV5-1 with TRBJ2-7; tentative D call: TRBD1 (7 bases). The CDR3 length is 13 residues. Trimming shortened V by 6 bases and J by 2 bases, and 12 bases separated the two germline ends. The germline V gene has CDR1 SGHRS and CDR2 YFSETQ. CDR3 bases: TGCGCCAGCACCGACAGGGAGGCCTACGAGCAGTACTTC. Protein: CASTDREAYEQYF.

This clonotype was counted a few times. The chain carries TRBV20-1 and TRBJ2-5, with a tentative D call TRBD2 (6 bases). Gene TRBJ2-7 matches the end of the DNA better, so the J call may be wrong. The CDR3 is 15 amino acids. CDR1 and CDR2 from the germline V gene are DFQATT and SNEGSKA (reference sequence). CDR3: CSASPLAGQPYEQYF. The CDR3 DNA follows: TGCAGTGCTAGCCCCCTGGCGGGGCAGCCCTACGAGCAGTACTTC.

V is TRBV28 and J is TRBJ2-1, with D hard to call. V dropped 5 bases and J dropped 4 bases, with 9 bases sitting between them. The germline V gene has CDR1 MDHEN and CDR2 SYDVKM. CDR3 length equals 13 residues. The CDR3 DNA is TGTGCCAGCAGTGATAGGAATTACAATGAGCAGTTCTTC. Its translation is CASSDRNYNEQFF. Variable domain in full (rest from reference TRBV28 and TRBJ2-1): DVKVTQSSRYLVKRTGEKVFLECVQDMDHENMFWYRQDPGLGLRLIYFSYDVKMKEKGDIPEGYSVSREKKERFSLILESASTNQTSMYLCASSDRNYNEQFFGPGTRLTVL.

This clonotype was counted once. The rearrangement joins TRBV29-1 to TRBJ2-5; 7 bases align to TRBD1. The DNA matches TRBJ2-7 better at its end, which makes the J call doubtful. This CDR3 is built from 13 residues. Germline-derived CDR1 and CDR2 are SQVTM and ANQGSEA. CDR3 region: CSVLKGQTYEQYF. The CDR3 DNA reads TGCAGCGTACTGAAGGGACAGACCTACGAGCAGTACTTC.

This clonotype was counted only a few times. This sequence joins TRBV7-9 and TRBJ2-1; D unresolved. This CDR3 contains 13 residues. Deletions cut 2 bases from V and 7 bases from J, with 9 bases between. Germline V CDR1 and CDR2: SEHNR, FQNEAQ (reference sequence). CDR3 coding DNA: TGTGCCAGCAGCTTAACTCTAGGGAATGAGCAGTTCTTC. The encoded protein is CASSLTLGNEQFF.

This sequence joins TRBV29-1 and TRBJ2-1, with 9 nucleotides matching TRBD1. The germline gives CDR1 SQVTM, CDR2 ANQGSEA. This CDR3 is 14 amino acids long. Trimming took 1 base from V and 7 from J; bases not matched to a gene: 5. CDR3 region: CSVEGTGAGNEQFF. CDR3 nucleotides: TGCAGCGTTGAAGGGACAGGGGCAGGTAATGAGCAGTTCTTC.